This T cell receptor beta chain was recorded in a study of T cells after yellow fever vaccination. Study at large: Fractions of low cell number were prepared using SMART-Seq v4 Ultra Low Input.

By 5'RACE template switching, TCR cDNA was produced, with a universal primer site and UMIs added in the process. Via MiXCR, TCRdb re-called the 5' RACE reads, giving one row per CDR3 protein. Altogether just under 600,000 distinct CDR3 sequences are present, approximately 12% being singletons, with the ten largest covering over 12%. Germline CDR1 is SGHRS and CDR2 is YFSETQ. This CDR3 contains 18 residues. Remarks on this clonotype: Its target is unknown. The junction departs from germline at one end; a sequencing error may be responsible.

Study-wide results and caveats: A large majority of primary-vaccination clones showed up again after the booster (96% CD4, 75% to 90% CD8). By day 5 rather than day 15, the secondary response had peaked, though it was weaker.

The J gene is TRBJ2-5, the V gene TRBV5-1; 14 positions agree with TRBD2. The source of this sequence is a man younger than 40 who received the YFV17D yellow fever vaccine. The specimen comprised PBMCs, sampled on the day of the yellow fever booster vaccination. The CDR3 DNA follows: TGCGCCGGCAGCCCTGGGACTAGCGGGAGTCATATAATGGAGACCCAGTACTTC. As protein: CAGSPGTSGSHIMETQYF. The whole variable domain, filled in from reference TRBV5-1 and TRBJ2-5, reads KAGVTQTPRYLIKTRGQQVTLSCSPISGHRSVSWYQQTPGQGLQFLFEYFSETQRNKGNFPGRFSGRQFSNSRSEMNVSTLELGDSALYLCAGSPGTSGSHIMETQYFGPGTRLLVL.